This T cell receptor beta chain was recovered during a study of cytomegalovirus exposure and HLA in healthy donors. This clone was counted between two and nine times. The target antigen is unknown. The PCR had 60 Vbeta and 13 Jbeta primers. The protocol was immunoSEQ multiplex PCR, while the TCRdb copy is restricted to in-frame clones and leaves out a portion. This sample yields roughly 170,000 clones, of which around 80% are seen a single time; about 0.77% belongs to the top ten. General study findings and limits: TCR beta sequences reportedly predicted most subjects' HLA-A and HLA-B alleles accurately.

The V segment lost 5 bases and the J segment 7 bases; nucleotides outside the gene matches: 1. The CDR3 is made up of 11 amino acids. Germline V lookup: CDR1 MNHEY, CDR2 SMNVEV (reference sequence). The sequence was collected from a woman between 18 and 29 years old in good health and CMV-seronegative. Material: PBMCs. The J gene is TRBJ1-1, the V gene TRBV27, with 7 bases aligning to TRBD1. CDR3 nucleotide sequence: TGTGCCAGCAGTCAGGGGGTTGAAGCTTTCTTT. As protein: CASSQGVEAFF.